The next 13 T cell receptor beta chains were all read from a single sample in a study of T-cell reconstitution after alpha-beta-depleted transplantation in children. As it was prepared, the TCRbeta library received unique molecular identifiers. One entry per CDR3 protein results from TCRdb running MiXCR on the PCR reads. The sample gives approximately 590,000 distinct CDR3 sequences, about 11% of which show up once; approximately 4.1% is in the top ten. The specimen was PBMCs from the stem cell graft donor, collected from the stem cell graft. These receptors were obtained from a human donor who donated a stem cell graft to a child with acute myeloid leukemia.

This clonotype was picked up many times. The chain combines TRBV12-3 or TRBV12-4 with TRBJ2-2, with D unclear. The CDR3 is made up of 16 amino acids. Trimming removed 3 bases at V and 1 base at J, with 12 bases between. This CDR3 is CASSLNPPGNTGELFF. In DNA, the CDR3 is TGTGCCAGCAGTTTGAATCCTCCAGGGAACACCGGGGAGCTGTTTTTT.

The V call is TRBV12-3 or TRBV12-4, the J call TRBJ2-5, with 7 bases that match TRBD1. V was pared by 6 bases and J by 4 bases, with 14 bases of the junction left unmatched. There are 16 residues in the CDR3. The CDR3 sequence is CASRGPGRQGLETQYF. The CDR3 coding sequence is TGTGCCAGCAGAGGCCCGGGTCGACAGGGCCTAGAGACCCAGTACTTC.

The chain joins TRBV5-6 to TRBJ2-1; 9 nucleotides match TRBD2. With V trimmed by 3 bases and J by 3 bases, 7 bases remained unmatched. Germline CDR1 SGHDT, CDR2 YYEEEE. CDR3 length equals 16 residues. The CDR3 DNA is TGTGCCAGCAGCTCTAGGCGACTAGCGGTCTACAATGAGCAGTTCTTC. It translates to CASSSRRLAVYNEQFF. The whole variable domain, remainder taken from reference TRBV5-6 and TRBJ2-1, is DAGVTQSPTHLIKTRGQQVTLRCSPKSGHDTVSWYQQALGQGPQFIFQYYEEEERQRGNFPDRFSGHQFPNYSSELNVNALLLGDSALYLCASSSRRLAVYNEQFFGPGTRLTVL.

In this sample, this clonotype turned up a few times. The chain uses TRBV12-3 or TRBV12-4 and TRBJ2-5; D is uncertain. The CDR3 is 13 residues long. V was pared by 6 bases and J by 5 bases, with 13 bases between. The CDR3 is CASRTYQEETQYF. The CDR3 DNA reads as TGTGCCAGCAGGACCTACCAGGAGGAGACCCAGTACTTC.

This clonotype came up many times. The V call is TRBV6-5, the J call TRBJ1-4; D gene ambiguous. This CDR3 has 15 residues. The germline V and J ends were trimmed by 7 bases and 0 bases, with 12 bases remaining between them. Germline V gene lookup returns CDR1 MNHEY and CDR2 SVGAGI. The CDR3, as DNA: TGTGCCAGCATGCCAGGAGACGCAACTAATGAAAAACTGTTTTTT. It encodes CASMPGDATNEKLFF.

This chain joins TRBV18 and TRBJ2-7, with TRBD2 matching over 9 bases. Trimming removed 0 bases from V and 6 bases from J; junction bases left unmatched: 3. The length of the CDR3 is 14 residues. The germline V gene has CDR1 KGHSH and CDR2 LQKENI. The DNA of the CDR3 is TGTGCCAGCTCACCACCCGGGACTAGCCTCGAGCAGTACTTC. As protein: CASSPPGTSLEQYF.

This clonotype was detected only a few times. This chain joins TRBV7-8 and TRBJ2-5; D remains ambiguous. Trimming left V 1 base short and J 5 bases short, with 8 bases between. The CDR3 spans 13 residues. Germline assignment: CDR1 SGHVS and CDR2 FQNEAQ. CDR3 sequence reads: CASSLGVMETQYF. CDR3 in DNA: TGTGCCAGCAGCTTAGGGGTCATGGAGACCCAGTACTTC.

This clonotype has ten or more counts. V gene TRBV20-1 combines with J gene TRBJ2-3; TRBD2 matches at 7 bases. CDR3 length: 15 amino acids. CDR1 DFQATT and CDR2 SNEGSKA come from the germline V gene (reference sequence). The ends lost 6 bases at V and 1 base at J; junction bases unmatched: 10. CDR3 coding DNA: TGCAGTGCGGGGAGGGCACCTCTGGGCACAGATACGCAGTATTTT. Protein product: CSAGRAPLGTDTQYF.

This CDR3 reads CASSPVSGPSYEQYF. The CDR3 DNA sequence: TGTGCCAGCAGTCCCGTGAGTGGGCCCTCCTACGAGCAGTACTTC. The chain couples TRBV28 to TRBJ2-7; unclear D gene. CDR3 length equals 15 residues. The V end was cut by 5 bases, the J end by 0 bases, with 14 bases between. Per germline, CDR1 MDHEN and CDR2 SYDVKM.

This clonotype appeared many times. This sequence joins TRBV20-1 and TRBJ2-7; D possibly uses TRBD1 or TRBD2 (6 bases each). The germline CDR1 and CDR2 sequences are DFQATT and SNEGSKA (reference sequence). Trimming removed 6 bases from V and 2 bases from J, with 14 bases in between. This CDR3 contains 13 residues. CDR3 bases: TGCAGTGCCAGGGGTGGAGGGACCTACGAGCAGTACTTC. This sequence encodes CSARGGGTYEQYF.

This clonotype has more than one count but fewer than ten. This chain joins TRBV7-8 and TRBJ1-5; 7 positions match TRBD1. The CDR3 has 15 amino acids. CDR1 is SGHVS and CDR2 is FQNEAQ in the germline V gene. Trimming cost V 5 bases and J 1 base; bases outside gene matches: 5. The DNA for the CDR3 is TGTGCCAGCAGCCTGACAGGGATGAGCAATCAGCCCCAGCATTTT. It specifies CASSLTGMSNQPQHF.

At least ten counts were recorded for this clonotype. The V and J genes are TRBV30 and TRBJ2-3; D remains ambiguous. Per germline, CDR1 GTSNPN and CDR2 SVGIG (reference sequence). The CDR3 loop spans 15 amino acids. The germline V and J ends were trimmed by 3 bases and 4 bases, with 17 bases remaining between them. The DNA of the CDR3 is TGTGCCTGGAGCCAACCGAGGAGAGAGTCAGATACGCAGTATTTT. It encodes CAWSQPRRESDTQYF.

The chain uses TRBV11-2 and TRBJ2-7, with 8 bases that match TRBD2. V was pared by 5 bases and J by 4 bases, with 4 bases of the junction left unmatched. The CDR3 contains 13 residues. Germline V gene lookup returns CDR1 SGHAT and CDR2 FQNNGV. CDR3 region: CASSHSSGYEQYF. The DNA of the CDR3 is TGTGCCAGCAGCCACTCTAGCGGGTACGAGCAGTACTTC.